This T cell receptor delta chain was observed in a study of γδ T cells in repeated Plasmodium falciparum infection. Study-wide findings and caveats: Waves of new clonotype selection appeared after repeated controlled infections in Vdelta2-negative, largely Vdelta1+, gammadelta T cells.

CDR1 is TSWWSYY, CDR2 QGS, per germline. The CDR3 has 21 amino acids. Each sorted gammadelta sample had TRG and TRD chains sequenced. TCRdb fed the multiplex PCR reads into CATT to redo clone calling. The sample shows tens of thousands of delta-chain clones, less than 1% of them seen only once. Gammadelta T cells were flow-sorted from PBMC into Vgamma9/Vdelta2+ and Vdelta2-negative populations for bulk analysis. By sample fraction, this clone is medium-sized. Its cognate antigen is unknown. A junction end diverges from the germline sequence, so it may reflect a read error. Other DNA sequences in the same sample also yield this CDR3.

This receptor was taken from a pool of human donors (malaria-infected and uninfected, not separated). V and J are TRDV1 and TRDJ1, with 11 bases aligning to TRDD3. Sequencing used gamma-delta T cells from blood. The CDR3 here is CALGERSRGLPSGGYTDKLIF. The CDR3 DNA is TGTGCTCTTGGGGAACGGTCTCGAGGGCTACCTTCTGGGGGATACACCGATAAGCTCATCTTT.